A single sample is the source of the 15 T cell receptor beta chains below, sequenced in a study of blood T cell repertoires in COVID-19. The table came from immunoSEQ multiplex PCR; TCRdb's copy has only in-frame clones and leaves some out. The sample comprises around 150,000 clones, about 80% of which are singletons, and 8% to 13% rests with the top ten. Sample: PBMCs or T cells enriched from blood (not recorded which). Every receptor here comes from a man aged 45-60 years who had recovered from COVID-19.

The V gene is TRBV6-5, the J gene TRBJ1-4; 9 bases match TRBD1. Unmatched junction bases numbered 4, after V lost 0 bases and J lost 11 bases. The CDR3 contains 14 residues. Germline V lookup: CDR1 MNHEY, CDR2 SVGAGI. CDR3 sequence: CASSYSRTGDKLFF. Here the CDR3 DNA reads TGTGCCAGCAGTTACTCCCGGACAGGGGATAAACTGTTTTTT.

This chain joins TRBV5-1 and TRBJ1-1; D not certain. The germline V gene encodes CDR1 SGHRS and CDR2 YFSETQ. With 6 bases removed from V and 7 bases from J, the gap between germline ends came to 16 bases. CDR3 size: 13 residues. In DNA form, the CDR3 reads TGCGCCAGCACCCCCGACGGAACAGATGAAGCTTTCTTT. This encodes CASTPDGTDEAFF.

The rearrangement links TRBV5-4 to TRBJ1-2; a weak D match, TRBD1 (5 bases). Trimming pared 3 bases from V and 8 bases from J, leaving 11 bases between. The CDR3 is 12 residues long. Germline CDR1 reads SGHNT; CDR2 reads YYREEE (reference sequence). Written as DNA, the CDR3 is TGTGCCAGCAGCTCGGACATGGAGGGCTACACCTTC. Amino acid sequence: CASSSDMEGYTF.

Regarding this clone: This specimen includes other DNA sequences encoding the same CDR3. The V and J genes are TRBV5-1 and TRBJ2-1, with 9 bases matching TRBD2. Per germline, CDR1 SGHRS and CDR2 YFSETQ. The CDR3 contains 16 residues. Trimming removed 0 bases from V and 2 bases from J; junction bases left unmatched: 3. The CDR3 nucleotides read TGCGCCAGCAGCTTGGCCGCGGGAGGGCCCTACAATGAGCAGTTCTTC. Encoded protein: CASSLAAGGPYNEQFF.

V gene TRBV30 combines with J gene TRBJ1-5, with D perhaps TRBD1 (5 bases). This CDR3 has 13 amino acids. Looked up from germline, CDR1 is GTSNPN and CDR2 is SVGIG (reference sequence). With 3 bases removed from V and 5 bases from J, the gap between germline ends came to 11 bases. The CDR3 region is CAWRTGGDQPQHF. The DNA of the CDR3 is TGTGCCTGGAGGACCGGGGGGGATCAGCCCCAGCATTTT.

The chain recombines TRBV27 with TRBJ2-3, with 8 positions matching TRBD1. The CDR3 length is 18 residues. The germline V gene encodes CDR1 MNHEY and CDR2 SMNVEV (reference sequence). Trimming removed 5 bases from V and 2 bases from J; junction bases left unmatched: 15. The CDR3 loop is CASSPPRTGLALTDTQYF. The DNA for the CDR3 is TGTGCCAGCAGTCCTCCACGGACAGGGTTAGCCCTCACAGATACGCAGTATTTT.

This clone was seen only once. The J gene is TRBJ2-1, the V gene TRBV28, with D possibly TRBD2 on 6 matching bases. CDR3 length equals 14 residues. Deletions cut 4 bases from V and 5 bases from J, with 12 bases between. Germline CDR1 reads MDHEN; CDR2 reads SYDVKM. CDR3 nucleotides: TGTGCCAGCAGTTCGCCGGGAGCGAACAATGAGCAGTTCTTC. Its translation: CASSSPGANNEQFF.

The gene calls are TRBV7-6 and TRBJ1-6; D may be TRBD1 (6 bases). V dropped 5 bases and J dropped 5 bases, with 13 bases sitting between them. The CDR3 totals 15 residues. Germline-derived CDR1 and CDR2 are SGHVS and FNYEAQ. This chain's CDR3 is CASSPGGSNNSPLHF. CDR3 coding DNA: TGTGCCAGCAGCCCGGGGGGCAGTAATAATTCACCCCTCCACTTT.

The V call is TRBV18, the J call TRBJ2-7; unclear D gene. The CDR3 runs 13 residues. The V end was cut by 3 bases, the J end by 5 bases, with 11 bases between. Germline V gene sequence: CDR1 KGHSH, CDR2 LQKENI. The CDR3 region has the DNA TGTGCCAGCTCACCCCCGGTGAGCCACGAGCAGTACTTC. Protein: CASSPPVSHEQYF.

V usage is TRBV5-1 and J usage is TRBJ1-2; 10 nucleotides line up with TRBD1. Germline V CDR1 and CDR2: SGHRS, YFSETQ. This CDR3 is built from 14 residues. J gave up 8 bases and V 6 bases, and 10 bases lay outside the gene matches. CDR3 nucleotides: TGCGCCAGCAAGATCGACAGGGGGCCGGAGGGCTACACCTTC. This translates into CASKIDRGPEGYTF.

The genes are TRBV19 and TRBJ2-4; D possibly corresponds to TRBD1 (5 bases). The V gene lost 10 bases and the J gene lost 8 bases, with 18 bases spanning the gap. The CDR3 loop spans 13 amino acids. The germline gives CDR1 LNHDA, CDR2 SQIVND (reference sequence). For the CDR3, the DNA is TGTGCCACCACCGCTGGGGCGAGTGACATTCAGTACTTC. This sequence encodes CATTAGASDIQYF.

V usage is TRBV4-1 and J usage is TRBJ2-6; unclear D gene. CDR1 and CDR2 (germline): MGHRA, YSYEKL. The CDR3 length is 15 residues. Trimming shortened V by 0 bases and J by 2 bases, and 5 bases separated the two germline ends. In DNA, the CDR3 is TGCGCCAGCAGCCAAGATACAACTGGGGCCAACGTCCTGACTTTC. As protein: CASSQDTTGANVLTF.

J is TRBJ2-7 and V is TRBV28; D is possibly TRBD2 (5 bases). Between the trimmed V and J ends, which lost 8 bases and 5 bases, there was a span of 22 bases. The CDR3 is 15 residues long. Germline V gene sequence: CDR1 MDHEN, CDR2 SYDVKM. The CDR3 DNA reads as TGTGCCAGCTGGGCACCGGGGTCTGGAAGGGACGAGCAGTACTTC. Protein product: CASWAPGSGRDEQYF.

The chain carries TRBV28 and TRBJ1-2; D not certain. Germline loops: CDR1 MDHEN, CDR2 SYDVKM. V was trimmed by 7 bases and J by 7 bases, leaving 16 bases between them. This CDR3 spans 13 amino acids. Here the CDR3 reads CASIPGIGLGYTF. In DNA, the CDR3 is TGTGCCAGCATCCCCGGGATTGGACTTGGCTACACCTTC.

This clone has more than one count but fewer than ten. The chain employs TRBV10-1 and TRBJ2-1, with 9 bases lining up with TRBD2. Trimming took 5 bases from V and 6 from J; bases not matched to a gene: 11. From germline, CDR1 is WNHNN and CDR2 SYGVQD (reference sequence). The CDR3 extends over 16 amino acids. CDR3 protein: CASSPTSGPFANEQFF. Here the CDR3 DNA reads TGCGCCAGCAGTCCGACTAGCGGACCATTTGCCAATGAGCAGTTCTTC.